A single sample gave rise to the 23 T cell receptor beta chains below, sequenced in a study of blood T cell repertoires in COVID-19 (dated by TCRdb to the early 2020s). The library was built by means of the immunoSEQ multiplex PCR assay. This immuneACCESS table, as held by TCRdb, lists in-frame sequences with V and J called but not all clones. Of the missing ones, under half trace to an unresolved V gene in checked studies; the others have no known cause. Within this sample are a few hundred thousand clones, with nearly 90% of them counted one time only. Approximately 2.3% of the sample lies in the top ten. The specimen sequenced was peripheral blood. The receptors were gathered from a woman aged 55-69 years with COVID-19, enrolled during active disease.

This clone was found once. This chain connects TRBV27 to TRBJ1-6; D gene unclear. V lost 2 bases, J lost 8 bases, and 4 bases lay in between. In germline, CDR1 is MNHEY, CDR2 SMNVEV (reference sequence). This CDR3 comprises 12 residues. CDR3: CASSLLHSPLHF. CDR3 DNA: TGTGCCAGCAGTTTACTCCATTCACCCCTCCACTTT.

The chain recombines TRBV5-1 with TRBJ1-4, with a weak D call TRBD1 (6 bases). V was shortened by 3 bases and J by 2 bases, with 14 bases between the two germline ends. CDR3 length: 16 residues. From germline, CDR1 is SGHRS and CDR2 YFSETQ. CDR3 loop: CASSSLQGTTNEKLFF. CDR3 nucleotides: TGCGCCAGCAGCTCCCTTCAGGGGACGACTAATGAAAAACTGTTTTTT.

V gene TRBV5-8 combines with J gene TRBJ1-6; D is uncertain. CDR1 and CDR2 from the germline V gene are SGHTS and YDEGEE. Deletions cut 3 bases from V and 2 bases from J, with 9 bases between. The CDR3 covers 15 residues. In nucleotides, the CDR3 is TGTGCCAGCAGCTCAAGAGGAGCCTATAATTCACCCCTCCACTTT. This sequence encodes CASSSRGAYNSPLHF.

The V call is TRBV11-3, the J call TRBJ2-7, with D possibly matching TRBD2 (5 bases). Deletions cut 5 bases from V and 3 bases from J, with 11 bases between. The CDR3 sequence is 13 residues long. CDR1 is SGHNT and CDR2 is YENEEA in the germline V gene. This chain's CDR3 is CASSRGQNYEQYF. The CDR3 bases are TGTGCCAGCAGCCGCGGGCAAAACTACGAGCAGTACTTC.

The chain is built from TRBV3-1 (or the pseudogene TRBV3-2) and TRBJ1-6; D remains unclear. Trimming took off 1 base at V and 8 bases at J, with 6 bases between the two ends. The CDR3 contains 13 residues. The germline V gene has CDR1 LGHDT and CDR2 YNNKEL (reference sequence). The CDR3 bases are TGTGCCAGCAGCCAAGTGGCTGATTCACCCCTCCACTTT. Its protein is CASSQVADSPLHF.

This chain uses TRBV13 with TRBJ2-2; D is perhaps TRBD1 (7 bases). Per germline, CDR1 PRHDT and CDR2 FYEKMQ (reference sequence). CDR3 size: 19 residues. The V and J ends lost 5 bases and 0 bases respectively, with 22 bases between them. The CDR3 nucleotides read TGTGCCAGCAGCAAGAGAACTCATCAGGGGGGACCGAACACCGGGGAGCTGTTTTTT. Its protein is CASSKRTHQGGPNTGELFF. Full variable domain (missing parts from reference TRBV13 and TRBJ2-2): AAGVIQSPRHLIKEKRETATLKCYPIPRHDTVYWYQQGPGQDPQFLISFYEKMQSDKGSIPDRFSAQQFSDYHSELNMSSLELGDSALYFCASSKRTHQGGPNTGELFFGEGSRLTVL.

The chain links TRBV9 to TRBJ2-1; D remains ambiguous. The germline V and J ends were trimmed by 0 bases and 0 bases, with 7 bases remaining between them. CDR1 and CDR2 (germline): SGDLS, YYNGEE. The CDR3 has 15 residues. The CDR3 DNA follows: TGTGCCAGCAGCGTAGGCCGGAGCTCCTACAATGAGCAGTTCTTC. Its translation: CASSVGRSSYNEQFF.

This chain joins TRBV7-2 and TRBJ2-7; the match to TRBD2 covers 7 bases. The CDR3 runs 14 residues. From germline, CDR1 is SGHTA and CDR2 FQGNSA. The V segment lost 6 bases and the J segment 4 bases; nucleotides outside the gene matches: 9. The chain's CDR3 is CASSYRDYTYEQYF. The CDR3 DNA follows: TGTGCCAGCAGTTACCGGGACTACACGTACGAGCAGTACTTC. The full variable domain, its missing parts supplied by reference TRBV7-2 and TRBJ2-7, is GAGVSQSPSNKVTEKGKDVELRCDPISGHTALYWYRQSLGQGLEFLIYFQGNSAPDKSGLPSDRFSAERTGGSVSTLTIQRTQQEDSAVYLCASSYRDYTYEQYFGPGTRLTVT.

The chain combines TRBV19 with TRBJ1-5, with a weak D call TRBD1 (6 bases). The CDR3 is 16 residues long. Germline assignment: CDR1 LNHDA and CDR2 SQIVND (reference sequence). V was clipped by 3 bases and J by 5 bases, with 17 bases between them. This CDR3 is CASSIGSGTLYQPQHF. In nucleotides, the CDR3 is TGTGCCAGTAGTATCGGATCCGGGACACTTTATCAGCCCCAGCATTTT. Based on the CDR3 plus reference TRBV19 and TRBJ1-5, the full variable domain is DGGITQSPKYLFRKEGQNVTLSCEQNLNHDAMYWYRQDPGQGLRLIYYSQIVNDFQKGDIAEGYSVSREKKESFPLTVTSAQKNPTAFYLCASSIGSGTLYQPQHFGDGTRLSIL.

The V gene is TRBV19, the J gene TRBJ1-2; TRBD1 is a possible D gene (6 bases). Germline V gene sequence: CDR1 LNHDA, CDR2 SQIVND (reference sequence). V lost 7 bases and J lost 6, with 18 bases in between. CDR3 length: 14 residues. The CDR3 spells CASIGGAGPHGYTF. The CDR3 DNA is TGTGCCAGTATAGGGGGGGCAGGACCCCATGGCTACACCTTC.

The V and J genes are TRBV15 and TRBJ2-5; D remains unclear. V dropped 5 bases and J dropped 5 bases, with 21 bases sitting between them. Germline V gene lookup returns CDR1 LNHNV and CDR2 YYDKDF (reference sequence). The CDR3 has 16 amino acids. The CDR3 spells CATSGFGDGSPETQYF. CDR3 in DNA: TGTGCCACCAGCGGTTTTGGAGACGGATCCCCGGAGACCCAGTACTTC.

This sequence joins TRBV7-9 and TRBJ1-1, with 8 bases fitting TRBD1. The length of the CDR3 is 18 residues. The trim removed 3 bases at V and 6 bases at J, leaving 18 bases unmatched. Germline assignment: CDR1 SEHNR and CDR2 FQNEAQ (reference sequence). The CDR3 loop reads CASSFQTGGVVAAPEAFF. The DNA for the CDR3 is TGTGCCAGCAGCTTCCAAACAGGGGGAGTGGTGGCCGCGCCTGAAGCTTTCTTT.

The gene calls are TRBV24-1 and TRBJ2-7; tentatively, D is TRBD2 (5 bases). From germline, CDR1 is KGHDR and CDR2 SFDVKD. V was trimmed by 2 bases and J by 2 bases, leaving 15 bases between them. The CDR3 runs 16 residues. This chain's CDR3 is CATSDCREGSPYEQYF. The CDR3, as DNA: TGTGCCACCAGTGATTGTCGCGAGGGCAGCCCCTACGAGCAGTACTTC.

About this clone: The sample holds other DNA sequences that translate to the same CDR3. The chain couples TRBV7-9 to TRBJ2-5, with 8 bases identical to TRBD2. J gave up 0 bases and V 5 bases, and 8 bases lay outside the gene matches. Germline CDR1 SEHNR, CDR2 FQNEAQ (reference sequence). The CDR3 length is 16 residues. The CDR3 sequence is CASSRRGGDYQETQYF. The CDR3 coding sequence is TGTGCCAGCAGCAGACGGGGGGGGGACTACCAAGAGACCCAGTACTTC.

The chain joins TRBV4-3 to TRBJ2-2; 7 nucleotides align to TRBD1. From germline, CDR1 is LGHNA and CDR2 YSLEER. The V gene end was trimmed by 2 bases and the J gene end by 1 base; junction bases not matched to a gene: 7. This CDR3 contains 17 residues. In DNA form, the CDR3 reads TGCGCCAGCAGCCAACCGGGACAGATGTTGAACACCGGGGAGCTGTTTTTT. Amino acids: CASSQPGQMLNTGELFF.

This chain links TRBV7-2 with TRBJ2-5, with TRBD2 identical over 12 bases. After removal of 6 bases from V and 5 bases from J, the junction contained 7 bases not matched to a gene. This CDR3 has 15 residues. The germline V gene encodes CDR1 SGHTA and CDR2 FQGNSA. The CDR3 spells CASSYLAGGLETQYF. The CDR3 DNA is TGTGCCAGCAGTTACCTAGCGGGGGGGCTGGAGACCCAGTACTTC.

V is TRBV4-1 and J is TRBJ2-4; D perhaps matches TRBD1 (5 bases). This CDR3 comprises 14 residues. The germline CDR1 and CDR2 sequences are MGHRA and YSYEKL. V shed 0 bases and J shed 9 bases, with 12 bases lying between them. CDR3 sequence reads: CASSQDRVASIQYF. The CDR3 DNA reads as TGCGCCAGCAGCCAAGACAGGGTTGCTAGCATTCAGTACTTC.

The count of this clone is one. The genes are TRBV7-3 and TRBJ2-2; D gene uncertain. Per germline, CDR1 SGHTA and CDR2 FQGTGA. V was shortened by 2 bases and J by 3 bases, with 10 bases between the two germline ends. This CDR3 spans 15 amino acids. CDR3 amino acids: CASSLSAGYTGELFF. In DNA form, the CDR3 reads TGTGCCAGCAGCTTATCGGCAGGATACACCGGGGAGCTGTTTTTT.

The chain joins TRBV6-5 to TRBJ1-1, with a weak D call TRBD1 (5 bases). This CDR3 contains 14 residues. The V gene lost 2 bases and the J gene lost 5 bases, with 12 bases spanning the gap. The germline CDR1 and CDR2 sequences are MNHEY and SVGAGI. CDR3: CASSYKQGYTEAFF. The CDR3 nucleotides read TGTGCCAGCAGTTACAAGCAGGGTTATACTGAAGCTTTCTTT.

The rearrangement uses TRBV6-5 and TRBJ1-4; TRBD1 matches at 8 bases. V trimming: 0 bases; J trimming: 12 bases; junction bases outside the gene matches: 3. The germline V gene has CDR1 MNHEY and CDR2 SVGAGI. This CDR3 comprises 13 residues. Here the CDR3 DNA reads TGTGCCAGCAGTTACTCCACAGGGGGGCAACTGTTTTTT. As protein: CASSYSTGGQLFF.

The chain employs TRBV29-1 and TRBJ1-1; TRBD1 is a possible D gene (5 bases). The germline CDR1 and CDR2 sequences are SQVTM and ANQGSEA. This CDR3 has 11 residues. V was pared by 3 bases and J by 11 bases, with 13 bases between. The DNA of the CDR3 is TGCAGCGTTGAGAGGGGACGGGGGGCTTTCTTT. Translated, it gives CSVERGRGAFF. The whole variable domain, filled in from reference TRBV29-1 and TRBJ1-1, reads SAVISQKPSRDICQRGTSLTIQCQVDSQVTMMFWYRQQPGQSLTLIATANQGSEATYESGFVIDKFPISRPNLTFSTLTVSNMSPEDSSIYLCSVERGRGAFFGQGTRLTVV.

The chain is built from TRBV19 and TRBJ1-3; tentative D call: TRBD1 (5 bases). Trimming pared 4 bases from V and 0 bases from J, leaving 13 bases between. Germline values: CDR1 LNHDA, CDR2 SQIVND (reference sequence). The CDR3 consists of 16 residues. Here the CDR3 reads CASSTSTASSGNTIYF. CDR3 in DNA: TGTGCCAGTAGTACTTCGACAGCTAGCTCTGGAAACACCATATATTTT.

This clone has a handful of counts. The identical CDR3 is also encoded by other nucleotide sequences in the sample. The rearrangement joins TRBV19 to TRBJ1-1; D uncertain. CDR1 is LNHDA, CDR2 SQIVND, per germline (reference sequence). This CDR3 contains 14 residues. Trimming removed 1 base at V and 1 base at J, with 7 bases between. CDR3 sequence (DNA): TGTGCCAGTAGTATAGGGACTGAGAACACTGAAGCTTTCTTT. Translation: CASSIGTENTEAFF. Drawing the rest from reference TRBV19 and TRBJ1-1, the complete variable domain is DGGITQSPKYLFRKEGQNVTLSCEQNLNHDAMYWYRQDPGQGLRLIYYSQIVNDFQKGDIAEGYSVSREKKESFPLTVTSAQKNPTAFYLCASSIGTENTEAFFGQGTRLTVV.